This T cell receptor (beta chain) stems from a study of regulatory T cells in long-lasting Graves disease. Study-wide findings and caveats: Newly diagnosed disease favored TRBV20-1 and TRBJ2-1 over persistent disease.

Per the germline V gene, CDR1 is MDHEN and CDR2 is SYDVKM. Trimming removed 8 bases from V and 2 bases from J; junction bases left unmatched: 9. The CDR3 totals 15 residues. Time point: persistent/refractory GD, antithyroid drugs over 5 years with positive TRAb. There was RNA extracted from PBMCs, and the TCR library was made from it. In its sample, this clonotype was seen many times. The antigen is undetermined. Library construction for TCR beta used iRepertoire HTBI primers and Arm-PCR of CDR3 regions. MiXCR, run by TCRdb on the multiplex PCR reads, gives a single entry per CDR3 protein. This table has approximately 360,000 distinct CDR3 sequences, roughly 23% appearing once.

The chain employs TRBV28 and TRBJ1-5; 7 bases match TRBD1. The clonotype originates from a woman aged 40-49 years with Graves disease. The source material was peripheral blood mononuclear cells (PBMCs), sampled when the disease was refractory, from a patient treated with antithyroid drugs. DNA of the CDR3: TGTGCCAGCGTATACAGGGGATTGGGCAATCAGCCCCAGCATTTT. It translates to CASVYRGLGNQPQHF.